The rows below give T cell receptor beta chains drawn from one sample of a study of T cell changes during pregnancy in multiple sclerosis. Profiling relied on immunoSEQ multiplex PCR, and the TCRdb table lists in-frame clones only, not all of them. The table shows tens of thousands of clones, with around nine tenths occurring only once. The specimen was peripheral blood, collected in the first trimester of pregnancy. The receptors were gathered from a female donor in good health, enrolled as a control in a pregnancy study. The CDR3 runs from the conserved cysteine through the conserved F or W. The order of the fields is D gene, J gene, V gene, clone size, CDR3 DNA, CDR3 protein. D genes are given only for firm matches. Rows give clone size only sometimes, using once, few, many, or a class for an expanded clone.

>TRBD2|TRBJ2-7|TRBV9|.
TGTGCCAGCAGCGGGACTAGCGGGAGTGGTGAGCAGTACTTC
CASSGTSGSGEQYF
>TRBD2|TRBJ2-7|TRBV6-5|.
TGTGCCAGCAGTTACGTATCTAGCGGGAGCTACGAGCAGTACTTC
CASSYVSSGSYEQYF
>.|TRBJ2-7|TRBV6-5|.
TGTGCCAGCAGTTACTCTCGCCTCCAGGACTACGAGCAGTACTTC
CASSYSRLQDYEQYF
>.|TRBJ1-5|TRBV4-1|.
TGCGCCAGCAGCCAAGCAGACAGGCCCAAGGGGAATCAGCCCCAGCATTTT
CASSQADRPKGNQPQHF
>.|TRBJ2-1|TRBV5-1|.
TGCGCCAGCAAGAGAGGTGAATCTAACGATGAGCAGTTCTTC
CASKRGESNDEQFF
>.|TRBJ2-1|TRBV5-4|.
TGTGCCAGCAGCCCGGGCAATGAGCAGTTCTTC
CASSPGNEQFF
>TRBD2|TRBJ2-7|TRBV28|once
TGTGCCAGCAGTAGAGGGACTAGCGGGAGTAGGTACGAGCAGTACTTC
CASSRGTSGSRYEQYF
>.|TRBJ1-1|TRBV2|.
TGTGCCAGCAAAATTCAGGAGGGGAAAGCTTTCTTT
CASKIQEGKAFF
>.|TRBJ1-1|TRBV28|.
TGTGCCAGCAGTCCGAACGCAGGGACTGAAGCTTTCTTT
CASSPNAGTEAFF
>TRBD1|TRBJ1-2|TRBV10-3|.
TGTGCCATCAGGGGCTCTCGACAGGGAGAGAATGGCTACACCTTC
CAIRGSRQGENGYTF
>.|TRBJ2-3|TRBV5-4|.
TGTGCCAGCAGTTCCACAGTGGATGGGGATACGCAGTATTTT
CASSSTVDGDTQYF
>.|TRBJ1-1|TRBV4-1|few
TGCGCCAGCAGCCAAGATCCGGGGAACACTGAAGCTTTCTTT
CASSQDPGNTEAFF
>TRBD1|TRBJ1-2|TRBV27|.
TGTGCCAGCAGTTTAAGAATGGACAGGGGACATCTCTATGGCTACACCTTC
CASSLRMDRGHLYGYTF
>TRBD2|TRBJ2-5|TRBV10-1|once
TGCGCCAGCAGTGAGTCGAAGGTGCTAGCGGGAGCGACGGGAGAGACCCAGTACTTC
CASSESKVLAGATGETQYF
>TRBD1|TRBJ2-7|TRBV18|.
TGTGCCAGCTCACCTCTTGGACAGGGTAACGAGCAGTACTTC
CASSPLGQGNEQYF
>TRBD2|TRBJ2-3|TRBV5-1|.
TGCGCCAGCAGCTTACCGGGACTAGGGGGAGATACGCAGTATTTT
CASSLPGLGGDTQYF
>.|TRBJ2-1|TRBV11-2|.
TGTGCCAGCAGCCCCTTAACCTACAATGAGCAGTTCTTC
CASSPLTYNEQFF
>.|TRBJ2-3|TRBV4-1|.
TGCGCCAGCAGCCAAGCAGGGATAGATACGCAGTATTTT
CASSQAGIDTQYF
>.|TRBJ1-3|TRBV19|.
TGTGCCAGTAGGTTTTATCACCGGGAAAATGGAAACACCATATATTTT
CASRFYHRENGNTIYF
>TRBD2|TRBJ2-1|TRBV28|.
TGTGCCAGCCGTTGGCCAACCCTAGCGGGTCACAACAATGAGCAGTTCTTC
CASRWPTLAGHNNEQFF
>.|TRBJ1-1|TRBV4-1|.
TGCGCCAGCAGCCAAGATCTGACGGCAGGGGCGTTAAACACTGAAGCTTTCTTT
CASSQDLTAGALNTEAFF
>TRBD2|TRBJ2-7|TRBV2|.
TGTGCCAGCAGTTATCCGGGACTAGGAGTCTACGAGCAGTACTTC
CASSYPGLGVYEQYF
>.|TRBJ2-5|TRBV7-8|.
TGTGCCAGCAGCTTATCTCCAGGGCAAGAGACCCAGTACTTC
CASSLSPGQETQYF
>.|TRBJ2-1|TRBV15|.
TGTGCCACCAGCAGAGATGGGCGAGGGTCCTACAATGAGCAGTTCTTC
CATSRDGRGSYNEQFF
>TRBD1|TRBJ2-5|TRBV27|.
TGTGCCAGCAGTTTAGTGGGGGACAGGGGTGAGACCCAGTACTTC
CASSLVGDRGETQYF
>TRBD1|TRBJ2-7|TRBV28|.
TGTGCCAGCAGTACTACAGGGGATCGGAACGAGCAGTACTTC
CASSTTGDRNEQYF
>.|TRBJ2-3|TRBV6-6|.
TGTGCCAGCAGTTACAAGGCGGGCCCTAGCACAGATACGCAGTATTTT
CASSYKAGPSTDTQYF
>TRBD2|TRBJ2-7|TRBV6-6|.
TGTGCCAGCAGTTACTCTAGCGGGGGCTACTACGAGCAGTACTTC
CASSYSSGGYYEQYF
>.|TRBJ1-5|TRBV28|few
TGTGCCACCGAGGATCGTTTTAGCAATCAGCCCCAGCATTTT
CATEDRFSNQPQHF
>.|TRBJ2-2|TRBV10-3|.
TGTGCCATCCGGGATTCCTTGGGGAGAACTTCGAACACCGGGGAGCTGTTTTTT
CAIRDSLGRTSNTGELFF
>.|TRBJ2-2|TRBV5-1|once
TGCGCCAGCAGCCCAAGGGGAAACACCGGGGAGCTGTTTTTT
CASSPRGNTGELFF
>TRBD2|TRBJ2-3|TRBV7-9|.
TGTGCCAGCAGCTCCCGGACTAGCGGGCCCGTTCGCACAGATACGCAGTATTTT
CASSSRTSGPVRTDTQYF
>.|TRBJ2-7|TRBV25-1|.
TGTGCCAGCAGTGTTCTAGGGACAAACTACGAGCAGTACTTC
CASSVLGTNYEQYF
>TRBD1|TRBJ1-1|TRBV2|.
TGTGCCAGCAGTAAGGACAGGGCAGGGGAAACTGAAGCTTTCTTT
CASSKDRAGETEAFF
>TRBD1|TRBJ2-7|TRBV5-1|.
TGCGCCAGCAGCTCCACGGGGACAGGGAGTTCCTACGAGCAGTACTTC
CASSSTGTGSSYEQYF
>.|TRBJ2-7|TRBV5-6|.
TGTGCCAGCAGCTTGGAGAGTGCCTACGAGCAGTACTTC
CASSLESAYEQYF
>.|TRBJ1-4|TRBV19|.
TGTGCCAGTAGTGCCGCGACAGGTGCCGGGTATGAAAAACTGTTTTTT
CASSAATGAGYEKLFF
>.|TRBJ1-1|TRBV27|.
TGTGCCAGCAGACGTACTGGGGGGGTAGAGACTGAAGCTTTCTTT
CASRRTGGVETEAFF
>.|TRBJ1-1|TRBV6-7|few
TGTGCCAGCAGTTACTCACTAAACGACAGGATTAACACTGAAGCTTTCTTT
CASSYSLNDRINTEAFF
>TRBD1|TRBJ2-1|TRBV11-3|.
TGTGCCAGCAGCGATGGACAGGGGAATGAGCAGTTCTTC
CASSDGQGNEQFF
>.|TRBJ1-2|TRBV25-1|.
TGTGCCAGCAGTGAGTCCGGTGGTGCTTCTTATGGCTACACCTTC
CASSESGGASYGYTF
>TRBD1|TRBJ2-7|TRBV4-1|.
TGCGCCAGCAGCCAAGTCCAGGGGGCGGGTGAGCAGTACTTC
CASSQVQGAGEQYF
>.|TRBJ2-5|TRBV2|.
TGTGCCAGCAGACAACAAGAGACCCAGTACTTC
CASRQQETQYF
>TRBD2|TRBJ2-1|TRBV6-5|.
TGTGCCAGCGGGCCTTCCGGGGAGGGAAATGAGCAGTTCTTC
CASGPSGEGNEQFF
>TRBD1|TRBJ2-5|TRBV5-5|.
TGTGCCAGCAGCTTGTTGTGGACAGGAGTCCAAGAGACCCAGTACTTC
CASSLLWTGVQETQYF
>.|TRBJ1-5|TRBV6-1|once
TGTGCCAGCAGTGGGCCTACAGTAAATCAGCCCCAGCATTTT
CASSGPTVNQPQHF